Below, 8 T cell receptor beta chains from the same sample are listed, as sequenced in a study of OX40 agonist ivuxolimab in advanced cancers. TCRdb keeps only in-frame clones here, not all; method: immunoSEQ multiplex PCR. The table has tens of thousands of clones, roughly 89% seen once. Specimen: CD4+ or CD8+ T cells sorted from blood, collected in a trial of the OX40 agonist ivuxolimab. The receptors stem from an adult with an advanced solid tumor such as melanoma, head and neck, liver or kidney cancer.

This chain links TRBV11-2 with TRBJ2-7, with D unclear. The germline CDR1 and CDR2 sequences are SGHAT and FQNNGV. V lost 1 base to trimming and J lost 0 bases, with 10 bases between them. The CDR3 covers 15 residues. CDR3 DNA: TGTGCCAGCAGCTTAGGTCCCTCAAGCTCCTACGAGCAGTACTTC. This codes for CASSLGPSSSYEQYF.

The table lists this clone with a count of one. The chain joins TRBV9 to TRBJ2-7; D is possibly TRBD2 (6 bases). Germline CDR1 SGDLS, CDR2 YYNGEE. With 2 bases removed from V and 2 bases from J, the gap between germline ends came to 11 bases. CDR3 length: 14 residues. CDR3 in DNA: TGTGCCAGCAGCGTCGACCGGGAGACCTACGAGCAGTACTTC. Protein product: CASSVDRETYEQYF.

The chain carries TRBV30 and TRBJ2-5; 7 nucleotides line up with TRBD2. Germline V lookup: CDR1 GTSNPN, CDR2 SVGIG (reference sequence). V lost 4 bases and J lost 2; bases outside the gene matches: 7. CDR3 size: 14 residues. CDR3 residues: CAWTAGAGQETQYF. The CDR3 DNA reads TGTGCCTGGACGGCCGGAGCGGGGCAAGAGACCCAGTACTTC.

This clone was detected only a few times. The CDR3 nucleotides read TGTGCCAGCAGCACCCGGGACAGACCATACGAGCAGTACTTC. Its translation: CASSTRDRPYEQYF. This chain joins TRBV7-7 and TRBJ2-7; the match to TRBD1 covers 7 bases. The V and J ends lost 5 bases and 4 bases, in that order; junction bases with no gene match: 8. Per the germline V gene, CDR1 is SSHAT and CDR2 is FNYEAQ (reference sequence). This CDR3 has 14 residues.

The chain combines TRBV27 with TRBJ1-1; D not certain. The length of the CDR3 is 10 residues. Germline CDR1 and CDR2: MNHEY and SMNVEV (reference sequence). Trimming pared 6 bases from V and 8 bases from J, leaving 7 bases between. CDR3: CASRGREAFF. CDR3 nucleotide sequence: TGTGCCAGCAGGGGCAGGGAAGCTTTCTTT.

This chain uses TRBV27 with TRBJ1-6; D possibly corresponds to TRBD1 (6 bases). Germline values: CDR1 MNHEY, CDR2 SMNVEV (reference sequence). The CDR3 is 14 residues long. Trimming removed 7 bases from V and 7 bases from J, with 14 bases in between. In DNA form, the CDR3 reads TGTGCCAGCACCGAGACAGGTACCAATTCACCCCTCCACTTT. Translation gives CASTETGTNSPLHF.

The chain is built from TRBV7-7 and TRBJ2-7; D is uncertain. The CDR3 extends over 13 amino acids. Germline-derived CDR1 and CDR2 are SSHAT and FNYEAQ (reference sequence). The V gene lost 5 bases and the J gene lost 6 bases, with 14 bases spanning the gap. CDR3: CASSEPGVAEQYF. CDR3 nucleotide sequence: TGTGCCAGCAGCGAACCTGGCGTAGCCGAGCAGTACTTC. The full variable domain, rest sourced from reference TRBV7-7 and TRBJ2-7, is GAGVSQSPRYKVTKRGQDVTLRCDPISSHATLYWYQQALGQGPEFLTYFNYEAQPDKSGLPSDRFSAERPEGSISTLTIQRTEQRDSAMYRCASSEPGVAEQYFGPGTRLTVT.

This clone was counted a single time. The J gene is TRBJ2-7, the V gene TRBV5-6; D uncertain. V was shortened by 1 base and J by 6 bases, with 26 bases between the two germline ends. The CDR3 totals 18 residues. The germline V gene has CDR1 SGHDT and CDR2 YYEEEE. This CDR3 reads CASSLKRLRAVNSGEQYF. The CDR3 DNA reads as TGTGCCAGCAGCTTGAAACGACTCCGGGCCGTTAATTCCGGCGAGCAGTACTTC.